The 30 T cell receptor beta chains in this list originate from one sample, sequenced in a study of cytomegalovirus exposure and HLA in healthy donors. The PCR ran on 60 Vbeta and 13 Jbeta primers. The method was immunoSEQ multiplex PCR; TCRdb's version includes in-frame clones alone and lacks a portion of them. The sample yields 140,000 to 150,000 clones, 60% to 80% seen once. Sequencing was done on a sample of PBMCs. The origin of the receptors is a woman between 40 and 50 years old in good health and CMV-seropositive.

The rearrangement joins TRBV7-6 to TRBJ2-5; 7 nucleotides align to TRBD2. The V gene end was trimmed by 2 bases and the J gene end by 3 bases; junction bases not matched to a gene: 6. The CDR3 runs to 15 residues. Germline loops: CDR1 SGHVS, CDR2 FNYEAQ. CDR3 protein: CASSLTRTSEETQYF. DNA of the CDR3: TGTGCCAGCAGCTTAACGCGAACTAGCGAAGAGACCCAGTACTTC.

This clone was seen only a few times. The V and J genes are TRBV19 and TRBJ1-5; no definite D call. CDR1 is LNHDA, CDR2 SQIVND, per germline (reference sequence). CDR3 length: 16 amino acids. The ends were cut back, 4 bases at V and 0 bases at J, with 13 bases in the middle. CDR3 coding DNA: TGTGCCAGTAGTACCCTGTGGACTAGTAGCAATCAGCCCCAGCATTTT. Translated: CASSTLWTSSNQPQHF. Full variable domain (remainder filled in from reference TRBV19 and TRBJ1-5): DGGITQSPKYLFRKEGQNVTLSCEQNLNHDAMYWYRQDPGQGLRLIYYSQIVNDFQKGDIAEGYSVSREKKESFPLTVTSAQKNPTAFYLCASSTLWTSSNQPQHFGDGTRLSIL.

This rearrangement joins TRBV7-3 to TRBJ2-1; 9 nucleotides align to TRBD2. CDR3 size: 16 residues. Trimming removed 5 bases from V and 4 bases from J; junction bases left unmatched: 9. Germline assignment: CDR1 SGHTA and CDR2 FQGTGA. The DNA of the CDR3 is TGTGCCAGCAGCCCCCCAGGGGCGGGGGGGTACAATGAGCAGTTCTTC. Translating gives CASSPPGAGGYNEQFF.

V and J are TRBV28 and TRBJ2-6; possible D gene TRBD2, 5 bases. Trimming shortened V by 6 bases and J by 1 base, and 13 bases separated the two germline ends. The length of the CDR3 is 16 residues. CDR1 is MDHEN, CDR2 SYDVKM, per germline. CDR3 sequence reads: CASSPGSGSGANVLTF. As DNA, the CDR3 is TGTGCCAGCAGCCCTGGATCGGGATCTGGGGCCAACGTCCTGACTTTC.

The rearrangement joins TRBV5-1 to TRBJ2-3; TRBD1 matches at 9 bases. J was trimmed by 3 bases and V by 4 bases; bases with no gene match: 6. The CDR3 is made up of 15 amino acids. Germline assignment: CDR1 SGHRS and CDR2 YFSETQ. The CDR3 region has the DNA TGCGCCAGCAGCGTACAGGGGGCGCCGACAGATACGCAGTATTTT. This encodes CASSVQGAPTDTQYF.

In nucleotides, the CDR3 is TGCGCCAGCAGCCAGACCGGACAGCGAGACTATGGCTACACCTTC. Its translation is CASSQTGQRDYGYTF. This chain connects TRBV4-1 to TRBJ1-2; tentatively, D is TRBD1 (6 bases). This CDR3 spans 15 amino acids. Germline CDR1 and CDR2: MGHRA and YSYEKL. V lost 3 bases, J lost 3 bases, and 14 bases lay in between.

The chain carries TRBV30 and TRBJ1-1, with D maybe TRBD1 (6 bases). The germline V gene has CDR1 GTSNPN and CDR2 SVGIG (reference sequence). The V and J ends lost 2 bases and 10 bases respectively, with 17 bases between them. This CDR3 region has 13 residues. The CDR3 reads CAWSPRGGRGAFF. The DNA for the CDR3 is TGTGCCTGGAGTCCCCGGGGGGGGCGGGGAGCTTTCTTT. Based on the CDR3 plus reference TRBV30 and TRBJ1-1, the full variable domain is SQTIHQWPATLVQPVGSPLSLECTVEGTSNPNLYWYRQAAGRGLQLLFYSVGIGQISSEVPQNLSASRPQDRQFILSSKKLLLSDSGFYLCAWSPRGGRGAFFGQGTRLTVV.

The CDR3 protein is CASSSIGQFYGYTF. For the CDR3, the DNA is TGTGCCAGCAGCTCGATCGGACAGTTCTATGGCTACACCTTC. The chain couples TRBV7-2 to TRBJ1-2; the D gene is possibly TRBD1 (6 bases). With 4 bases removed from V and 4 bases from J, the gap between germline ends came to 13 bases. The germline V gene has CDR1 SGHTA and CDR2 FQGNSA. This CDR3 spans 14 amino acids.

The chain has TRBV6-1 and TRBJ1-6; possible D gene TRBD1, 5 bases. This CDR3 region has 13 residues. Germline V CDR1 and CDR2: MNHNS, SASEGT. The ends were cut back, 2 bases at V and 14 bases at J, with 13 bases in the middle. CDR3 loop: CASSEIQGWALHF. The CDR3 nucleotides read TGTGCCAGCAGTGAAATTCAGGGTTGGGCCCTCCACTTT.

V and J are TRBV5-6 and TRBJ2-3; D is uncertain. The CDR3 loop spans 13 amino acids. V lost 3 bases and J 0 bases, leaving 5 bases between the germline ends. The germline V gene encodes CDR1 SGHDT and CDR2 YYEEEE. CDR3 loop: CASSWASTDTQYF. The CDR3 DNA reads as TGTGCCAGCAGCTGGGCTAGCACAGATACGCAGTATTTT.

This clone was detected only once. The chain combines TRBV28 with TRBJ1-2; unclear D gene. Germline-derived CDR1 and CDR2 are MDHEN and SYDVKM. The CDR3 loop spans 12 amino acids. V was pared by 7 bases and J by 0 bases, with 6 bases between. In nucleotides, the CDR3 is TGTGCCAGCAATACTCCTAACTATGGCTACACCTTC. Translating it yields CASNTPNYGYTF.

The rearrangement uses TRBV28 and TRBJ1-1; 7 bases match TRBD1. The CDR3 totals 17 residues. The germline CDR1 and CDR2 sequences are MDHEN and SYDVKM. With 0 bases clipped from V and 1 base from J, the junction kept 8 bases outside the gene matches. CDR3 DNA: TGTGCCAGCAGTTTATGGGGACAGATGGGGACGAACACTGAAGCTTTCTTT. Amino acid sequence: CASSLWGQMGTNTEAFF. Full variable domain (rest looked up from reference TRBV28 and TRBJ1-1): DVKVTQSSRYLVKRTGEKVFLECVQDMDHENMFWYRQDPGLGLRLIYFSYDVKMKEKGDIPEGYSVSREKKERFSLILESASTNQTSMYLCASSLWGQMGTNTEAFFGQGTRLTVV.

This clone appeared once. The chain couples TRBV5-6 to TRBJ2-3, with a possible D match to TRBD2 (6 bases). The CDR3 runs 13 residues. V dropped 7 bases and J dropped 4 bases, with 13 bases sitting between them. CDR1 is SGHDT and CDR2 is YYEEEE in the germline V gene. Here the CDR3 reads CASRRAGPDTQYF. The CDR3 DNA sequence: TGTGCCAGCCGGAGGGCGGGGCCAGATACGCAGTATTTT.

The chain links TRBV19 to TRBJ1-1, with 9 nucleotides matching TRBD1. V trimming: 3 bases; J trimming: 7 bases; junction bases outside the gene matches: 3. Germline V gene sequence: CDR1 LNHDA, CDR2 SQIVND (reference sequence). The CDR3 runs 13 residues. CDR3 nucleotides: TGTGCCAGTAGTATCGGACAGGGGTTTGAAGCTTTCTTT. It translates to CASSIGQGFEAFF.

The rearrangement uses TRBV18 and TRBJ2-5; D unresolved. Trimming shortened V by 5 bases and J by 5 bases, and 9 bases separated the two germline ends. Germline assignment: CDR1 KGHSH and CDR2 LQKENI. CDR3 size: 12 residues. Here the CDR3 DNA reads TGTGCCAGCTCAAATCTCGGTGAGACCCAGTACTTC. This gives the protein CASSNLGETQYF.

This clone was observed a few times. The J gene is TRBJ2-5, the V gene TRBV2; D not resolved. Germline assignment: CDR1 SNHLY and CDR2 FYNNEI. This CDR3 region has 13 residues. V was pared by 4 bases and J by 2 bases, with 8 bases between. The CDR3 protein is CASSVGRQETQYF. CDR3 DNA: TGTGCCAGCAGTGTGGGCCGACAAGAGACCCAGTACTTC.

This clone was counted only a few times. The chain carries TRBV4-1 and TRBJ1-2, with a possible D match to TRBD1 (5 bases). Trimming removed 4 bases at V and 7 bases at J, with 16 bases between. Germline-derived CDR1 and CDR2 are MGHRA and YSYEKL. This CDR3 is built from 14 residues. CDR3 sequence reads: CASSRSWGGSGYTF. CDR3 nucleotide sequence: TGCGCCAGCAGCCGGAGCTGGGGGGGAAGTGGCTACACCTTC.

This chain joins TRBV30 and TRBJ2-3; 7 positions match TRBD1. Germline loops: CDR1 GTSNPN, CDR2 SVGIG (reference sequence). The CDR3 is made up of 14 amino acids. V dropped 3 bases and J dropped 4; count of bases not matched to a gene: 7. The CDR3 sequence is CAWSPQGLPDTQYF. In nucleotides, the CDR3 is TGTGCCTGGAGCCCACAGGGGTTGCCAGATACGCAGTATTTT.

As DNA, the CDR3 is TGCGCCAGCAGCGCACAGGACAGGGTGAACACTGAAGCTTTCTTT. Its translation: CASSAQDRVNTEAFF. This chain joins TRBV5-1 and TRBJ1-1; 8 nucleotides agree with TRBD1. The junction had 5 bases not matched to a gene; V was cut back by 4 bases and J by 0 bases. Germline loops: CDR1 SGHRS, CDR2 YFSETQ. The CDR3 is made up of 15 amino acids.

The chain combines TRBV7-2 with TRBJ2-7; 12 nucleotides line up with TRBD2. There are 18 residues in the CDR3. V shed 2 bases, J shed 4 bases, and the junction held 12 bases outside the gene matches. CDR1 and CDR2 from the germline V gene are SGHTA and FQGNSA. The CDR3 DNA sequence: TGTGCCAGCAGCTTAAGGCCCTCTAGCGGGGGGGCCTCGTACGAGCAGTACTTC. It translates to CASSLRPSSGGASYEQYF.

This chain joins TRBV10-3 and TRBJ1-2, with TRBD1 matching over 8 bases. The CDR3 is made up of 15 amino acids. V trimming: 3 bases; J trimming: 5 bases; junction bases outside the gene matches: 8. From germline, CDR1 is ENHRY and CDR2 SYGVKD. The CDR3: CAISDSTTGAYGYTF. CDR3 bases: TGTGCCATCAGTGATTCGACGACAGGGGCGTATGGCTACACCTTC.

CDR3 amino acids: CASGPGQTEAFF. CDR3 nucleotides: TGTGCTAGTGGTCCCGGACAGACTGAAGCTTTCTTT. V usage is TRBV12-5 and J usage is TRBJ1-1; perhaps TRBD1 as D (6 bases). V lost 5 bases, J lost 5 bases, and 9 bases lay in between. The CDR3 extends over 12 amino acids. Per the germline V gene, CDR1 is LGHNT and CDR2 is FRNRAP.

This clone has only one observation. The chain joins TRBV4-2 to TRBJ2-7, with D perhaps TRBD1 (6 bases). Germline CDR1 LGHNA, CDR2 YNFKEQ. The CDR3 consists of 14 residues. Trimming took off 3 bases at V and 0 bases at J, with 9 bases between the two ends. The CDR3 bases are TGTGCCAGCAGCCAGCAGACAGGCTCCTACGAGCAGTACTTC. Residues: CASSQQTGSYEQYF.

CDR3 residues: CASSYSGPDTEAFF. The CDR3 coding sequence is TGTGCCAGCAGTTACTCGGGCCCAGACACTGAAGCTTTCTTT. The J gene is TRBJ1-1, the V gene TRBV6-6; D remains unclear. V lost 0 bases to trimming and J lost 3 bases, with 8 bases between them. CDR1 and CDR2 from the germline V gene are MNHNY and SVGAGI (reference sequence). This CDR3 spans 14 amino acids.

This rearrangement joins TRBV14 to TRBJ2-5, with 11 bases aligning to TRBD2. The CDR3 loop spans 15 amino acids. Germline CDR1 and CDR2: SGHDN and FVKESK. V gave up 6 bases and J gave up 5 bases; unmatched junction bases: 8. The CDR3 loop reads CASSSGGANWETQYF. The CDR3 DNA is TGTGCCAGCAGTAGCGGGGGGGCCAATTGGGAGACCCAGTACTTC.

A remark on this clone: Since the CDR3 does not end with the conserved phenylalanine or tryptophan, this likely comes from a read error. No DNA is shown, since the ends of the CDR3 on it are uncertain; the CDR3 is the one TCRdb lists. The J gene is TRBJ1-1, the V gene TRBV4-3; TRBD1 reflects the table's D call only, with no check against the DNA. The CDR3 has 9 residues if both end residues are counted. The germline V gene encodes CDR1 LGHNA and CDR2 YSLEER. The CDR3 spells CASSQINRV.

The chain uses TRBV29-1 and TRBJ1-5; a possible D gene is TRBD1 (6 bases). Germline V lookup: CDR1 SQVTM, CDR2 ANQGSEA. The CDR3 is made up of 15 amino acids. V dropped 4 bases and J dropped 0 bases, with 13 bases sitting between them. CDR3: CSVATGTNSNQPQHF. CDR3 DNA: TGCAGCGTTGCGACGGGGACAAATAGCAATCAGCCCCAGCATTTT.

The chain employs TRBV10-3 and TRBJ2-3; 11 positions agree with TRBD1. The CDR3 runs 16 residues. Looked up from germline, CDR1 is ENHRY and CDR2 is SYGVKD. V shed 4 bases and J 1 base; nucleotides not matched to a gene: 4. CDR3: CAISGPGQGGTDTQYF. As DNA, the CDR3 is TGTGCCATCAGTGGGCCGGGACAGGGGGGCACAGATACGCAGTATTTT.

In its sample, this clone was seen a few times. V is TRBV28 and J is TRBJ1-2; perhaps TRBD1 as D (5 bases). The germline gives CDR1 MDHEN, CDR2 SYDVKM. V lost 8 bases and J 0 bases, leaving 10 bases between the germline ends. The CDR3 has 13 residues. CDR3 coding DNA: TGTGCCAGCGGGGTAGGGGCTAACTATGGCTACACCTTC. Translating it yields CASGVGANYGYTF.

The rearrangement joins TRBV6-5 to TRBJ2-7; 9 bases are shared with TRBD2. V was clipped by 6 bases and J by 6 bases; unmatched bases: 12. Germline V CDR1 and CDR2: MNHEY, SVGAGI. This CDR3 comprises 15 residues. CDR3 protein: CASRITRGGFSEQYF. CDR3 in DNA: TGTGCCAGCAGGATAACGCGGGGGGGTTTTAGCGAGCAGTACTTC.